These 32 T cell receptor beta chains were all obtained from the same sample, sequenced in a study of metastatic and nonmetastatic thyroid tumors. All patients reached thyroid surgery having received no treatment beforehand. TCRdb recomputed clones from the PCR reads via MiXCR. This sample has about 33,000 clones, with approximately 17% found just once. Source material: blood. The receptors stem from a female donor with papillary thyroid cancer or a benign thyroid nodule (not recorded which). Some clones in this sample may be carry-over from other donors' samples.

Many counts were recorded for this clone. Given a much more abundant clone one base away, this may be a read error. The rearrangement uses TRBV30 and TRBJ1-1; TRBD1 might be the D (5 bases). V shed 1 base and J shed 5 bases, with 11 bases lying between them. CDR3 length: 13 residues. The germline V gene has CDR1 GTSNPN and CDR2 SVGIG (reference sequence). For the CDR3, the DNA is TGTGCCTGGAGTGCTCAGGGAGAGACTGAAGCTTTCTTT. Translating it yields CAWSAQGETEAFF.

This clone was seen repeatedly, ten times or more. The rearrangement uses TRBV24-1 and TRBJ2-1, with TRBD2 identical over 11 bases. The length of the CDR3 is 19 residues. Germline V CDR1 and CDR2: KGHDR, SFDVKD. V trimming: 3 bases; J trimming: 5 bases; junction bases outside the gene matches: 14. Written as DNA, the CDR3 is TGTGCCACCAGTGATCCCATTCAGGTGGCTAGCGGGGGGAACAATGAGCAGTTCTTC. Translating it yields CATSDPIQVASGGNNEQFF.

The gene calls are TRBV5-4 and TRBJ1-6; 7 positions match TRBD1. The length of the CDR3 is 15 residues. Looked up from germline, CDR1 is SGHNT and CDR2 is YYREEE (reference sequence). Trimming removed 2 bases from V and 3 bases from J; junction bases left unmatched: 2. CDR3 loop: CASSFQGGYNSPLHF. The CDR3 bases are TGTGCCAGCAGCTTTCAGGGGGGCTATAATTCACCCCTCCACTTT.

This clone came up many times. V gene TRBV7-9 combines with J gene TRBJ2-5; D not resolved. The germline V gene encodes CDR1 SEHNR and CDR2 FQNEAQ (reference sequence). The CDR3 extends over 13 amino acids. Trimming left V 2 bases short and J 0 bases short, with 4 bases between. CDR3 protein: CASSLLNQETQYF. The CDR3 DNA is TGTGCCAGCAGCTTATTAAACCAAGAGACCCAGTACTTC. Full variable domain (rest looked up from reference TRBV7-9 and TRBJ2-5): DTGVSQNPRHKITKRGQNVTFRCDPISEHNRLYWYRQTLGQGPEFLTYFQNEAQLEKSRLLSDRFSAERPKGSFSTLEIQRTEQGDSAMYLCASSLLNQETQYFGPGTRLLVL.

At least ten counts were recorded for this clone. The rearrangement uses TRBV4-2 and TRBJ2-1; no definite D call. Deletions cut 0 bases from V and 7 bases from J, with 7 bases between. Looked up from germline, CDR1 is LGHNA and CDR2 is YNFKEQ. The CDR3 consists of 13 residues. As DNA, the CDR3 is TGTGCCAGCAGCCAAGATTACACTAATGAGCAGTTCTTC. Its protein product is CASSQDYTNEQFF.

This clone was counted between two and nine times. This sequence may be a read error, since a much larger clone differs from it by one base. The chain uses TRBV2 and TRBJ2-5, with a possible D match to TRBD1 (6 bases). CDR1 is SNHLY and CDR2 is FYNNEI in the germline V gene. The CDR3 contains 14 residues. The CDR3 region is CATGVDRSQETEYF. CDR3 DNA: TGTGCCACCGGCGTGGACAGAAGTCAAGAGACCGAGTACTTC.

This clone was detected ten times or more. The chain couples TRBV5-4 to TRBJ2-3; TRBD2 agrees at 7 bases. Germline V gene sequence: CDR1 SGHNT, CDR2 YYREEE (reference sequence). V shed 1 base, J shed 0 bases, and the junction held 5 bases outside the gene matches. CDR3 length equals 16 residues. CDR3 amino acids: CASSLLASGSTDTQYF. The CDR3 nucleotides read TGTGCCAGCAGCTTGCTGGCTAGCGGTAGCACAGATACGCAGTATTTT.

This clone has at least ten counts. The chain joins TRBV6-2 or TRBV6-3 to TRBJ1-6; 8 nucleotides line up with TRBD1. CDR1 is MNHEY and CDR2 is SVGEGT in the germline V gene. The trim removed 6 bases at V and 11 bases at J, leaving 3 bases unmatched. This CDR3 comprises 12 residues. The chain's CDR3 is CASSRQGTPLHF. The CDR3 DNA reads as TGTGCCAGCAGCCGACAGGGGACACCCCTCCACTTT.

This clone was counted ten times or more. The chain couples TRBV18 to TRBJ2-7, with 9 bases identical to TRBD2. V shed 5 bases, J shed 0 bases, and the junction held 5 bases outside the gene matches. The CDR3 extends over 15 amino acids. From germline, CDR1 is KGHSH and CDR2 LQKENI. The CDR3 loop reads CASSTGLARSYEQYF. Here the CDR3 DNA reads TGTGCCAGCTCAACAGGACTAGCGCGCTCCTACGAGCAGTACTTC.

This clone came up many times. V usage is TRBV6-2 or TRBV6-3 and J usage is TRBJ2-7; D gene unclear. The CDR3 is 14 residues long. The V gene lost 0 bases and the J gene lost 1 base, with 7 bases spanning the gap. Germline V gene data show CDR1 as MNHEY and CDR2 as SVGEGT. The CDR3 DNA reads as TGTGCCAGCAGTTACTCGTCTAGTTCCTACGAGCAGTACTTC. Amino acid sequence: CASSYSSSSYEQYF.

This clone occurred many times. V and J are TRBV19 and TRBJ2-7; 8 positions match TRBD1. The CDR3 spans 15 residues. The J segment lost 5 bases and the V segment lost 5 bases, leaving 11 bases of the junction unmatched. Germline CDR1 LNHDA, CDR2 SQIVND (reference sequence). The CDR3 DNA reads as TGTGCCAGTAGTGCCCGACAGGGGACAGGCAACGAGCAGTACTTC. This sequence encodes CASSARQGTGNEQYF.

This clone was recorded many times. J is TRBJ1-4 and V is TRBV4-2; TRBD1 aligns across 7 bases. The germline V gene has CDR1 LGHNA and CDR2 YNFKEQ. The CDR3 totals 17 residues. V dropped 0 bases and J dropped 5; count of bases not matched to a gene: 9. In DNA form, the CDR3 reads TGTGCCAGCAGCCAAGATGTCTCGGGACAGACAAATGAAAAACTGTTTTTT. Amino acid sequence: CASSQDVSGQTNEKLFF.

This clone occurred many times. The CDR3 region has the DNA TGTGCCAGCGGATGGGACAGCTTGTATGGCTACACCTTC. Translating it yields CASGWDSLYGYTF. The chain is built from TRBV5-4 and TRBJ1-2; 7 bases are a match to TRBD1. Germline V gene data show CDR1 as SGHNT and CDR2 as YYREEE (reference sequence). This CDR3 comprises 13 residues. The V segment lost 7 bases and the J segment 5 bases; nucleotides outside the gene matches: 8.

Many counts were recorded for this clone. The chain links TRBV4-3 to TRBJ2-1, with D perhaps matching TRBD1 (7 bases). Germline CDR1 LGHNA, CDR2 YSLEER. There are 17 residues in the CDR3. Trimming cost V 1 base and J 2 bases, with 15 bases left between them. The CDR3 DNA reads TGCGCCAGCAGCCAAGTAGCGGCAGGGGGTACCTACAATGAGCAGTTCTTC. It yields the protein CASSQVAAGGTYNEQFF.

The table lists this clone with many counts. This rearrangement joins TRBV7-9 to TRBJ2-7; 13 bases map to TRBD2. The CDR3 is made up of 15 amino acids. CDR1 SEHNR and CDR2 FQNEAQ come from the germline V gene (reference sequence). Losses at the gene ends were 1 base for V and 4 bases for J; bases not matched to a gene: 1. CDR3 in DNA: TGTGCCAGCAGCTTAGTGACTAGCGGGAGGTACGAGCAGTACTTC. Its translation is CASSLVTSGRYEQYF.

This clone was counted many times. This chain joins TRBV7-9 and TRBJ2-2, with D possibly TRBD2 on 6 matching bases. The CDR3 contains 13 residues. Germline assignment: CDR1 SEHNR and CDR2 FQNEAQ (reference sequence). The V gene lost 11 bases and the J gene lost 7 bases, with 17 bases spanning the gap. The chain's CDR3 is CAGEGGTGGELFF. The CDR3 DNA is TGTGCCGGTGAGGGAGGAACAGGCGGGGAGCTGTTTTTT.

This clone was seen many times. The chain recombines TRBV20-1 with TRBJ2-2; 14 bases are a match to TRBD2. The germline V gene has CDR1 DFQATT and CDR2 SNEGSKA (reference sequence). The CDR3 covers 16 residues. V lost 3 bases and J lost 8; bases outside the gene matches: 8. In nucleotides, the CDR3 is TGCAGTGCTAGCCTCCGACTAGCGGGGGGGTCAGGGGAGCTGTTTTTT. This translates into CSASLRLAGGSGELFF.

There are many counts of this clone. The rearrangement uses TRBV20-1 and TRBJ2-3; the D is unclear. Trimming stripped 4 bases from V and 1 base from J, with 9 bases between. Germline CDR1 and CDR2: DFQATT and SNEGSKA (reference sequence). The CDR3 extends over 13 amino acids. The CDR3 is CSAIGRRTDTQYF. For the CDR3, the DNA is TGCAGTGCTATAGGACGGCGCACAGATACGCAGTATTTT.

This clone was recorded many times. The chain is built from TRBV6-1 and TRBJ1-4; TRBD1 might be the D (6 bases). CDR1 is MNHNS, CDR2 SASEGT, per germline. The germline V and J ends were trimmed by 4 bases and 2 bases, with 17 bases remaining between them. This CDR3 comprises 17 residues. The CDR3 protein is CASSGRSGAPTNEKLFF. The CDR3 nucleotides read TGTGCCAGCAGTGGTCGGTCGGGGGCGCCGACTAATGAAAAACTGTTTTTT.

This clone has at least ten counts. CDR3 sequence (DNA): TGTGCCAGCAGCCAAGTTGGCAGGAGGGGAACCGGGGAGCTGTTTTTT. Protein product: CASSQVGRRGTGELFF. The V call is TRBV3-1, the J call TRBJ2-2, with a weak D call TRBD2 (6 bases). Germline V lookup: CDR1 LGHDT, CDR2 YNNKEL (reference sequence). The CDR3 length is 16 residues. Trimming removed 1 base from V and 5 bases from J, with 14 bases in between.

This rearrangement joins TRBV28 to TRBJ1-1; possible D gene TRBD1, 5 bases. V dropped 7 bases and J dropped 5 bases, with 14 bases sitting between them. Germline CDR1 MDHEN, CDR2 SYDVKM. The CDR3 has 13 residues. CDR3 amino acids: CASTRQLRTEAFF. The DNA of the CDR3 is TGTGCCAGCACTCGACAGTTGCGGACTGAAGCTTTCTTT.

The rearrangement joins TRBV2 to TRBJ1-4, with a possible D match to TRBD1 (5 bases). Trimming removed 6 bases from V and 3 bases from J, with 14 bases in between. The CDR3 consists of 15 residues. From germline, CDR1 is SNHLY and CDR2 FYNNEI. This chain's CDR3 is CASRGTDSSNEKLFF. Written as DNA, the CDR3 is TGTGCCAGCAGGGGCACTGACAGTTCTAATGAAAAACTGTTTTTT.

This clone was observed many times. V and J are TRBV4-1 and TRBJ2-3, with 8 positions matching TRBD2. The junction had 17 bases not matched to a gene; V was cut back by 4 bases and J by 2 bases. CDR1 and CDR2 (germline): MGHRA, YSYEKL. The CDR3 sequence is 19 residues long. This CDR3 reads CASSLRSAGGAEHTDTQYF. CDR3 coding DNA: TGCGCCAGCAGCCTAAGATCAGCCGGGGGGGCGGAGCACACAGATACGCAGTATTTT.

This clone was counted many times. This chain joins TRBV28 and TRBJ2-4; D might be TRBD1 (6 bases). The V gene's germline CDR1 is MDHEN and CDR2 SYDVKM. The ends were cut back, 10 bases at V and 6 bases at J, with 13 bases in the middle. CDR3 length equals 12 residues. The CDR3 DNA reads TGTGCCACACGACAGGCGTTAAACATTCAGTACTTC. It codes for CATRQALNIQYF.

The chain combines TRBV2 with TRBJ2-7; D is perhaps TRBD2 (5 bases). V was trimmed by 6 bases and J by 6 bases, leaving 30 bases between them. The CDR3 covers 18 residues. Germline V gives CDR1 SNHLY, CDR2 FYNNEI. The CDR3: CASSAILAEVPGGLEQYF. The DNA for the CDR3 is TGTGCCAGCAGCGCCATTCTAGCTGAGGTGCCCGGCGGTCTCGAGCAGTACTTC.

This clone has ten or more counts. V usage is TRBV28 and J usage is TRBJ1-5; 8 bases fit TRBD1. This CDR3 is built from 15 residues. V dropped 5 bases and J dropped 1; count of bases not matched to a gene: 4. The germline gives CDR1 MDHEN, CDR2 SYDVKM. CDR3 sequence (DNA): TGTGCCAGCAGTGTCGGGACAGGCAGCAATCAGCCCCAGCATTTT. Amino acids: CASSVGTGSNQPQHF.

The rearrangement links TRBV6-2 or TRBV6-3 to TRBJ2-7, with 10 nucleotides matching TRBD1. CDR1 MNHEY and CDR2 SVGEGT come from the germline V gene. The ends lost 4 bases at V and 3 bases at J; junction bases unmatched: 3. CDR3 length: 14 amino acids. The CDR3 here is CASSWGQGFYEQYF. The CDR3 nucleotides read TGTGCCAGCAGTTGGGGACAGGGGTTCTACGAGCAGTACTTC.

In this sample, this clone turned up many times. The chain carries TRBV19 and TRBJ1-2; possibly TRBD1 for D (6 bases). Trimming removed 5 bases at V and 4 bases at J, with 17 bases between. This CDR3 is built from 15 residues. Germline V gives CDR1 LNHDA, CDR2 SQIVND (reference sequence). The CDR3 protein is CASSSLLAGAYGYTF. The CDR3 DNA reads TGTGCCAGTAGTTCCCTTCTGGCAGGGGCCTATGGCTACACCTTC. The complete variable domain, with remaining parts taken from reference TRBV19 and TRBJ1-2, reads DGGITQSPKYLFRKEGQNVTLSCEQNLNHDAMYWYRQDPGQGLRLIYYSQIVNDFQKGDIAEGYSVSREKKESFPLTVTSAQKNPTAFYLCASSSLLAGAYGYTFGSGTRLTVV.

This clone has at least ten counts. CDR3 nucleotide sequence: TGTGCCAGCAGCCGGGATATAGGCGGGGGGGCCGACGAGCAGTACTTC. It codes for CASSRDIGGGADEQYF. The chain uses TRBV5-4 and TRBJ2-7; 9 bases match TRBD2. J lost 5 bases, V lost 4 bases, and 13 bases had no gene match. Germline loops: CDR1 SGHNT, CDR2 YYREEE (reference sequence). The CDR3 has 16 amino acids.

The chain joins TRBV6-1 to TRBJ2-7; D not resolved. V shed 1 base and J shed 3 bases, with 16 bases lying between them. The CDR3 length is 16 residues. Per germline, CDR1 MNHNS and CDR2 SASEGT. CDR3 bases: TGTGCCAGCAGTGAAGGGCGCCTCCGCCTCATCTACGAGCAGTACTTC. Its translation: CASSEGRLRLIYEQYF.

This clone was seen at least ten times. The chain uses TRBV19 and TRBJ2-3; 7 bases map to TRBD1. V shed 6 bases, J shed 4 bases, and the junction held 4 bases outside the gene matches. The CDR3 is 13 amino acids. From germline, CDR1 is LNHDA and CDR2 SQIVND (reference sequence). The CDR3 DNA reads as TGTGCCAGTAGCACCGGGACAGCAGATACGCAGTATTTT. This encodes CASSTGTADTQYF.

This clone is medium-sized. V gene TRBV6-5 combines with J gene TRBJ1-6, with 7 bases matching TRBD1. Germline CDR1 is MNHEY and CDR2 is SVGAGI. CDR3 size: 18 residues. V dropped 4 bases and J dropped 7; count of bases not matched to a gene: 16. This chain's CDR3 is CASSSRDSGFQRNSPLHF. In nucleotides, the CDR3 is TGTGCCAGCAGTTCCCGGGACAGTGGATTTCAAAGGAATTCACCCCTCCACTTT.